These 30 T cell receptor beta chains were all obtained from the same sample, sequenced in a study of response to subunit inactivated influenza vaccine. One entry per CDR3 protein, called by TCRdb with MiXCR from the RT-PCR reads. Of about 780,000 distinct CDR3 sequences in the sample, 15% to 20% were seen once. Source: PBMCs from blood, taken about 5 days after vaccination. These receptors all stem from a man aged 50 to 60 who received an inactivated influenza vaccine.

The rearrangement uses TRBV5-1 and TRBJ2-1; D is unresolved. CDR1 and CDR2 (germline): SGHRS, YFSETQ. This CDR3 spans 13 amino acids. V lost 0 bases to trimming and J lost 5 bases, with 6 bases between them. For the CDR3, the DNA is TGCGCCAGCAGCTTGGCCAGGAACAATGAGCAGTTCTTC. Translating gives CASSLARNNEQFF.

This clonotype was counted a few times. The J gene is TRBJ2-2, the V gene TRBV25-1, with no clear D. The length of the CDR3 is 12 residues. In germline, CDR1 is MGHDK, CDR2 SYGVNS. V lost 1 base and J lost 8, with 5 bases in between. CDR3 sequence (DNA): TGTGCCAGCAGTGAATCAGGAGGGGAGCTGTTTTTT. Its translation is CASSESGGELFF.

The V call is TRBV19, the J call TRBJ2-1; tentative D call: TRBD2 (5 bases). The CDR3 contains 16 residues. V lost 5 bases, J lost 2 bases, and 16 bases lay in between. CDR1 and CDR2 from the germline V gene are LNHDA and SQIVND (reference sequence). The CDR3 protein is CASSPLGSRAYNEQFF. CDR3 nucleotides: TGTGCCAGTAGTCCTCTAGGGTCGCGGGCCTACAATGAGCAGTTCTTC.

A few counts support this clonotype. This chain uses TRBV11-2 with TRBJ2-2; a possible D gene is TRBD2 (5 bases). The CDR3 covers 14 residues. V was cut by 2 bases and J by 6 bases, with 10 bases left in between. Germline V lookup: CDR1 SGHAT, CDR2 FQNNGV. Written as DNA, the CDR3 is TGTGCCAGCAGCTTACTCCTAGCCGCCGGGGAGCTGTTTTTT. It yields the protein CASSLLLAAGELFF.

CDR3 residues: CASSISLAGQSYEQYF. The DNA of the CDR3 is TGTGCCAGTAGTATTAGTCTAGCGGGACAATCCTACGAGCAGTACTTC. The chain uses TRBV19 and TRBJ2-7, with 9 bases fitting TRBD2. This CDR3 contains 16 residues. V gave up 3 bases and J gave up 1 base; unmatched junction bases: 7. Germline loops: CDR1 LNHDA, CDR2 SQIVND (reference sequence).

The chain combines TRBV20-1 with TRBJ2-3; 9 bases are a match to TRBD2. Trimming took 0 bases from V and 6 from J; bases not matched to a gene: 7. The CDR3 is 15 residues long. Per germline, CDR1 DFQATT and CDR2 SNEGSKA (reference sequence). CDR3 region: CSARDQGLALDTQYF. Here the CDR3 DNA reads TGCAGTGCTAGAGATCAGGGACTAGCTCTGGATACGCAGTATTTT.

In its sample, this clonotype was seen many times. In DNA form, the CDR3 reads TGTGCCAGCAGCAGAGACACCTCCTTGGCCATATATTTT. Protein: CASSRDTSLAIYF. The chain combines TRBV5-6 with TRBJ1-3; no clear D. This CDR3 is built from 13 residues. The V end was cut by 4 bases, the J end by 11 bases, with 16 bases between. Germline CDR1 SGHDT, CDR2 YYEEEE.

The V call is TRBV4-1, the J call TRBJ2-1; 14 bases fit TRBD2. The length of the CDR3 is 17 residues. Germline V CDR1 and CDR2: MGHRA, YSYEKL. The V segment lost 0 bases and the J segment 6 bases; nucleotides outside the gene matches: 4. The CDR3 spells CASSQDGTSGGRNEQFF. The DNA for the CDR3 is TGCGCCAGCAGCCAAGATGGGACTAGCGGGGGACGCAATGAGCAGTTCTTC.

In its sample, this clonotype was seen a few times. The chain uses TRBV4-3 and TRBJ2-7, with 8 bases fitting TRBD1. This CDR3 spans 17 amino acids. V dropped 0 bases and J dropped 2; count of bases not matched to a gene: 9. CDR1 is LGHNA and CDR2 is YSLEER in the germline V gene. CDR3 protein: CASSQDRRGQLTYEQYF. As DNA, the CDR3 is TGCGCCAGCAGCCAAGACCGCAGGGGGCAACTAACCTACGAGCAGTACTTC.

As DNA, the CDR3 is TGTGCCAGCAGTTTTCTATTAGTGGACAGAGAGCAGTTCTTC. Its translation is CASSFLLVDREQFF. The rearrangement uses TRBV28 and TRBJ2-1; D possibly corresponds to TRBD1 (6 bases). The CDR3 runs 14 residues. V lost 3 bases and J 10 bases, leaving 16 bases between the germline ends. Germline V gene lookup returns CDR1 MDHEN and CDR2 SYDVKM.

Only a few counts were recorded for this clonotype. This chain joins TRBV29-1 and TRBJ2-1; D is possibly TRBD1 or TRBD2 (5 bases each). V lost 6 bases to trimming and J lost 0 bases, with 18 bases between them. The germline V gene has CDR1 SQVTM and CDR2 ANQGSEA. The CDR3 is 16 residues long. The CDR3 is CSVRGVGPSSYNEQFF. The CDR3 DNA reads TGCAGCGTCCGAGGGGTAGGGCCGAGCTCCTACAATGAGCAGTTCTTC.

The chain employs TRBV11-2 and TRBJ2-1, with TRBD2 matching 11 bases. Germline-derived CDR1 and CDR2 are SGHAT and FQNNGV. CDR3 length: 15 residues. J was trimmed by 5 bases and V by 3 bases; bases with no gene match: 3. CDR3 sequence reads: CASSFSGRAHNEQFF. The DNA of the CDR3 is TGTGCCAGCAGCTTTAGCGGGAGGGCCCACAATGAGCAGTTCTTC.

This clonotype has a count of ten or more. The chain recombines TRBV11-2 with TRBJ2-2, with 7 nucleotides matching TRBD1. The CDR3 is 15 residues long. The trim removed 5 bases at V and 3 bases at J, leaving 6 bases unmatched. In germline, CDR1 is SGHAT, CDR2 FQNNGV. CDR3 DNA: TGTGCCAGCAGCCAACGGGACAGTTACACCGGGGAGCTGTTTTTT. This sequence encodes CASSQRDSYTGELFF.

The V and J genes are TRBV12-3 or TRBV12-4 and TRBJ2-5; 16 nucleotides line up with TRBD2. V trimming: 6 bases; J trimming: 2 bases; junction bases outside the gene matches: 3. The CDR3 is made up of 16 amino acids. Here the CDR3 reads CASRLGLAGGQETQYF. CDR3 coding DNA: TGTGCCAGCAGACTGGGACTAGCGGGAGGGCAAGAGACCCAGTACTTC.

This clonotype was seen a few times. The chain links TRBV10-2 to TRBJ2-1; 7 bases fit TRBD2. With 11 bases clipped from V and 1 base from J, the junction kept 14 bases outside the gene matches. Germline V lookup: CDR1 WSHSY, CDR2 SAAADI. The CDR3 has 16 residues. The CDR3 DNA reads TGCGCCGCACGGAGGGTCGGCGGGGGTTCCTACAATGAGCAGTTCTTC. Its translation is CAARRVGGGSYNEQFF.

At least ten counts were recorded for this clonotype. The chain carries TRBV7-2 and TRBJ2-6, with 8 bases lining up with TRBD1. V was pared by 5 bases and J by 0 bases, with 6 bases of the junction left unmatched. The CDR3 runs 17 residues. Germline V lookup: CDR1 SGHTA, CDR2 FQGNSA. CDR3 sequence: CASSERQGRSGANVLTF. For the CDR3, the DNA is TGTGCCAGCAGCGAAAGACAGGGGCGCTCTGGGGCCAACGTCCTGACTTTC.

The chain has TRBV20-1 and TRBJ2-7; the match to TRBD2 covers 9 bases. The CDR3 runs 15 residues. V dropped 4 bases and J dropped 4; count of bases not matched to a gene: 11. Germline CDR1 is DFQATT and CDR2 is SNEGSKA (reference sequence). The CDR3, as DNA: TGCAGTGCTAAAAGCGGGGGGACCCTGGTATACGAGCAGTACTTC. Translation gives CSAKSGGTLVYEQYF.

This clonotype was counted a few times. The gene calls are TRBV4-2 and TRBJ1-4; D might be TRBD1 (6 bases). V was shortened by 6 bases and J by 8 bases, with 19 bases between the two germline ends. The germline V gene encodes CDR1 LGHNA and CDR2 YNFKEQ. This CDR3 comprises 15 residues. This CDR3 is CASRSRAGDKEKLFF. DNA of the CDR3: TGTGCCAGCAGATCCCGCGCAGGGGATAAAGAAAAACTGTTTTTT.

The chain links TRBV5-1 to TRBJ2-2; D is unclear. Germline CDR1 SGHRS, CDR2 YFSETQ. The CDR3 is made up of 14 amino acids. The V end was cut by 0 bases, the J end by 6 bases, with 9 bases between. The CDR3 region has the DNA TGCGCCAGCAGCTTGGCCATCGTAGCCGGGGAGCTGTTTTTT. It is translated as CASSLAIVAGELFF.

The table lists this clonotype with many counts. This sequence joins TRBV29-1 and TRBJ1-1, with 7 bases aligning to TRBD1. The CDR3 length is 12 residues. The trim removed 3 bases at V and 4 bases at J, leaving 2 bases unmatched. The germline V gene encodes CDR1 SQVTM and CDR2 ANQGSEA. The CDR3 spells CSVEQGVTEAFF. The CDR3 DNA reads as TGCAGCGTTGAGCAGGGGGTCACTGAAGCTTTCTTT.

The chain joins TRBV12-3 or TRBV12-4 to TRBJ1-5, with a weak D call TRBD1 (6 bases). There are 16 residues in the CDR3. Between the trimmed V and J ends, which lost 5 bases and 0 bases, there was a span of 14 bases. CDR3 region: CASSGLQGTSNQPQHF. The CDR3 DNA reads as TGTGCCAGCAGTGGGCTTCAGGGGACTAGCAATCAGCCCCAGCATTTT.

This clonotype has a handful of counts. The chain uses TRBV10-3 and TRBJ1-2; D unclear. The CDR3 runs 14 residues. The germline CDR1 and CDR2 sequences are ENHRY and SYGVKD. V was clipped by 0 bases and J by 8 bases, with 13 bases between them. CDR3 DNA: TGTGCCATCAGTGAGTCAAGAGGTTATATGGGCTACACCTTC. Translating gives CAISESRGYMGYTF.

The chain employs TRBV24-1 and TRBJ2-3; D might be TRBD2 (5 bases). The V end was cut by 1 base, the J end by 3 bases, with 13 bases between. Germline assignment: CDR1 KGHDR and CDR2 SFDVKD. The CDR3 has 16 amino acids. The CDR3 sequence: CATSDLPNSATDTQYF. Written as DNA, the CDR3 is TGTGCCACCAGTGATTTACCGAATAGCGCGACAGATACGCAGTATTTT.

There are many counts of this clonotype. This chain connects TRBV29-1 to TRBJ2-5, with D hard to call. V was pared by 3 bases and J by 0 bases, with 8 bases between. CDR3 length: 13 amino acids. The germline gives CDR1 SQVTM, CDR2 ANQGSEA. The DNA for the CDR3 is TGCAGCGTTGAGGTGGGGTACCAAGAGACCCAGTACTTC. Amino acids: CSVEVGYQETQYF.

The CDR3 DNA follows: TGTGCCAGCACCCTGAACCCGGCTGTGGGGTACGAGCAGTACTTC. This encodes CASTLNPAVGYEQYF. V is TRBV6-1 and J is TRBJ2-7; D is unresolved. CDR1 and CDR2 (germline): MNHNS, SASEGT. V was pared by 7 bases and J by 4 bases, with 20 bases between. The CDR3 sequence is 15 residues long.

This chain connects TRBV12-5 to TRBJ2-4; D is unclear. The CDR3 runs to 13 residues. Germline-derived CDR1 and CDR2 are LGHNT and FRNRAP. The germline V and J ends were trimmed by 1 base and 6 bases, with 7 bases remaining between them. The DNA of the CDR3 is TGTGCTAGTGGTTTGGCAGGCGGAAACATTCAGTACTTC. Translation gives CASGLAGGNIQYF. The full variable domain, completed using reference TRBV12-5 and TRBJ2-4, is DARVTQTPRHKVTEMGQEVTMRCQPILGHNTVFWYRQTMMQGLELLAYFRNRAPLDDSGMPKDRFSAEMPDATLATLKIQPSEPRDSAVYFCASGLAGGNIQYFGAGTRLSVL.

This clonotype has just a few counts. This chain joins TRBV6-1 and TRBJ1-4, with 7 bases matching TRBD1. Germline V lookup: CDR1 MNHNS, CDR2 SASEGT. The J segment lost 4 bases and the V segment lost 5 bases, leaving 4 bases of the junction unmatched. The CDR3 is 14 amino acids. As DNA, the CDR3 is TGTGCCAGCAGTAAGGGACAGAATAATGAAAAACTGTTTTTT. Translated: CASSKGQNNEKLFF.

A word on this clonotype: This may be a read error: a much more frequent sequence differs by one nucleotide. CDR3 protein: CGSSLEFRSPYEQYF. The DNA for the CDR3 is TGTGGCAGCAGTTTAGAGTTCCGGAGCCCCTACGAGCAGTACTTC. This sequence joins TRBV12-3 or TRBV12-4 and TRBJ2-7; D is uncertain. The CDR3 totals 15 residues.

The rearrangement joins TRBV6-2 or TRBV6-3 to TRBJ1-5; no clear D gene. The germline CDR1 and CDR2 sequences are MNHEY and SVGEGT. Trimming took 2 bases from V and 1 from J, leaving 15 bases between them. This CDR3 comprises 17 residues. The CDR3: CASSYPPGVRSNQPQHF. For the CDR3, the DNA is TGTGCCAGCAGTTACCCTCCGGGAGTCCGGAGCAATCAGCCCCAGCATTTT.

The rearrangement joins TRBV14 to TRBJ2-7; 10 bases are shared with TRBD1. Per the germline V gene, CDR1 is SGHDN and CDR2 is FVKESK. With 4 bases clipped from V and 4 bases from J, the junction kept 7 bases outside the gene matches. This CDR3 has 15 residues. The CDR3 loop reads CASSLGTGVSYEQYF. Here the CDR3 DNA reads TGTGCCAGCAGCCTTGGGACAGGGGTTTCATACGAGCAGTACTTC.